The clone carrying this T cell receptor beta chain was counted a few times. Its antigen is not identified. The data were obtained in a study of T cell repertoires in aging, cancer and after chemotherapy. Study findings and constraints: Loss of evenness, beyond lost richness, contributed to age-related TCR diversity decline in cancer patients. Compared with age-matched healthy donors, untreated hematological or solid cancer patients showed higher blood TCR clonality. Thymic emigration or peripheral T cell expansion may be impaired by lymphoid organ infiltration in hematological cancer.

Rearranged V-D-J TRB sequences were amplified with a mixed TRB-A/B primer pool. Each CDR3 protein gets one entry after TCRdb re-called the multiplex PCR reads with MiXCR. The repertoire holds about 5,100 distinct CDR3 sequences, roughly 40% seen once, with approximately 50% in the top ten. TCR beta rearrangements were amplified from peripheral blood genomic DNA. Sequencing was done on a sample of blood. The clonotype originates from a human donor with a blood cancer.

The CDR3 DNA reads as TGTGCCAGTAGTTGGGGGAGTGGTAATAGCAATCAGCCCCAGCATTTT. Residues: CASSWGSGNSNQPQHF. The chain employs TRBV19 and TRBJ1-5, with TRBD1 as a possible D gene (5 bases). The V and J ends lost 5 bases and 0 bases respectively, with 14 bases between them. The V gene's germline CDR1 is LNHDA and CDR2 SQIVND (reference sequence). The CDR3 loop spans 16 amino acids.